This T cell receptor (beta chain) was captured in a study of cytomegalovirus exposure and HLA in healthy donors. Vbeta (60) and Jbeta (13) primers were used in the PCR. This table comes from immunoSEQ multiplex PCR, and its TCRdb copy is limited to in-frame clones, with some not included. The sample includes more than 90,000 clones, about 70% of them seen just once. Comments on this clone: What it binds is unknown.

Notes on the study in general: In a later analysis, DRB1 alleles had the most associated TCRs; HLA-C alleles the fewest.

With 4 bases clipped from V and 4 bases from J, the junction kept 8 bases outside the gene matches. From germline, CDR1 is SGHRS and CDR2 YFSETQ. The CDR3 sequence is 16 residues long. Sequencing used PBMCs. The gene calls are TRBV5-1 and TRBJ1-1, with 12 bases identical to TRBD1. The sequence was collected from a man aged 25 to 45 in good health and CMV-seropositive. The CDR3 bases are TGCGCCAGCAGCGTGGGGGACAGGGGGCTAGCCACTGAAGCTTTCTTT. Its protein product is CASSVGDRGLATEAFF. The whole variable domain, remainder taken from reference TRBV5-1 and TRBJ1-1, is KAGVTQTPRYLIKTRGQQVTLSCSPISGHRSVSWYQQTPGQGLQFLFEYFSETQRNKGNFPGRFSGRQFSNSRSEMNVSTLELGDSALYLCASSVGDRGLATEAFFGQGTRLTVV.